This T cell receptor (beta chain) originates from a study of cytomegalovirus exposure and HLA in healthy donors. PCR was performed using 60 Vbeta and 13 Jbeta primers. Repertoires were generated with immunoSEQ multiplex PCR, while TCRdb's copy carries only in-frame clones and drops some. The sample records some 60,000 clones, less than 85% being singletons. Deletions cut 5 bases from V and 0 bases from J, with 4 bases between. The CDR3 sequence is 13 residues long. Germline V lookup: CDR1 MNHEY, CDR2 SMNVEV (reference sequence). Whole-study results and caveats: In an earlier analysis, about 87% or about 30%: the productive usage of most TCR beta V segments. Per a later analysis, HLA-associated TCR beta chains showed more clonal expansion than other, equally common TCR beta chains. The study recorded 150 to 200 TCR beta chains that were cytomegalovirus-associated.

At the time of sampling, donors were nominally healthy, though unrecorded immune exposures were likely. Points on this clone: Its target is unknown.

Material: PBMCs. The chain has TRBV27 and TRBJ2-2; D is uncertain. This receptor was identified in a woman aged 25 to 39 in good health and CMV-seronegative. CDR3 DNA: TGTGCCAGCAGTCCCTCGAACACCGGGGAGCTGTTTTTT. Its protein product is CASSPSNTGELFF.